These T cell receptor beta chains were read from a single sample in a study of beta chain features in type 1 diabetes. Sequenced by immunoSEQ multiplex PCR; TCRdb stores in-frame clones only, minus some. The data show 200,000 to 300,000 clones, 20% seen once. The sequencing input was naive CD4+ T cells from blood. Every receptor here comes from a woman between 40 and 50 years old with type 1 diabetes. The CDR3 runs from the conserved cysteine through the conserved F or W. A D gene is named only where the DNA matches it firmly. The size field is filled for only some rows; it gives once, few, many or a size class.

D,V,length,J,size,DNA,CDR3
TRBD2,TRBV4-2,14,TRBJ2-5,NA,TGTGCCAGCAGCCAAGCGGGGAGGGATGAGACCCAGTACTTC,CASSQAGRDETQYF
NA,TRBV15,15,TRBJ1-3,NA,TGTGCCACCAGCAGAGACAGGGAAGCTGGAAACACCATATATTTT,CATSRDREAGNTIYF
NA,TRBV4-3,16,TRBJ2-2,few,TGCGCCAGCAGCCCCCTCAAGGGAGTTAAAACCGGGGAGCTGTTTTTT,CASSPLKGVKTGELFF
NA,TRBV7-9,14,TRBJ2-5,NA,TGTGCCAGCAACCTTCTAGGGGGAACGGAGACCCAGTACTTC,CASNLLGGTETQYF
TRBD1,TRBV18,17,TRBJ1-1,few,TGTGCCAGCTCAACTAAAAGGACAGGCTACATGAACACTGAAGCTTTCTTT,CASSTKRTGYMNTEAFF
NA,TRBV7-3,15,TRBJ2-2,few,TGTGCCAGCAGCTCAGGGCGGTTAAACACCGGGGAGCTGTTTTTT,CASSSGRLNTGELFF
NA,TRBV7-3,16,TRBJ2-6,few,TGTGCCAGCAGCCCCCAATATGAGACTGGGGCCAACGTCCTGACTTTC,CASSPQYETGANVLTF
TRBD2,TRBV4-1,15,TRBJ2-5,NA,TGCGCCAGCAGCCAAGTTTCTAGCGGGCAAGAGACCCAGTACTTC,CASSQVSSGQETQYF
TRBD2,TRBV4-1,16,TRBJ2-3,few,TGCGCCAGCAGCCCTTCTCTAGCGGTTAGCACAGATACGCAGTATTTT,CASSPSLAVSTDTQYF
NA,TRBV9,14,TRBJ1-6,NA,TGTGCCAGCAGCAAAGAAGGGGAAAATTCACCCCTCCACTTT,CASSKEGENSPLHF
NA,TRBV20-1,11,TRBJ2-3,NA,TGCAGTGCTACAGGGGCAGATACGCAGTATTTT,CSATGADTQYF
NA,TRBV5-1,14,TRBJ1-5,NA,TGCGCCAGCAGCTTGGCCGGGGGGGATCAGCCCCAGCATTTT,CASSLAGGDQPQHF
NA,TRBV29-1,15,TRBJ2-4,NA,TGCAGCGTACGACTATTCGGCGTAGCCAAAAACATTCAGTACTTC,CSVRLFGVAKNIQYF
TRBD1,TRBV28,15,TRBJ2-2,NA,TGTGCCATCCTTCCAGGGGGAGACACCACCGGGGAGCTGTTTTTT,CAILPGGDTTGELFF
NA,TRBV5-6,12,TRBJ1-2,few,TGTGCCAGCAGCGAACAGGGACGAGGCTACACCTTC,CASSEQGRGYTF
NA,TRBV6-5,15,TRBJ2-7,NA,TGTGCCAGCAGTTACAACACAGGCCGTTCCTACGAGCAGTACTTC,CASSYNTGRSYEQYF
NA,TRBV9,15,TRBJ2-3,few,TGTGCCAGCAGCTCATACCATAGCGGCACAGATACGCAGTATTTT,CASSSYHSGTDTQYF
TRBD1,TRBV9,15,TRBJ1-2,NA,TGTGCCAGCAGCGCGGGACAGGGGGAAGACTATGGCTACACCTTC,CASSAGQGEDYGYTF
TRBD2,TRBV19,17,TRBJ2-2,NA,TGTGCCACCGCCGGACTAGCGGGAGGGCCCGGTTACGGGGAGCTGTTTTTT,CATAGLAGGPGYGELFF
NA,TRBV2,14,TRBJ2-7,few,TGTGCCAGCAGACGCTTGGCGGCCGCCTACGAGCAGTACTTC,CASRRLAAAYEQYF
TRBD1,TRBV4-2,17,TRBJ2-7,NA,TGTGCCAGCAGCCAAGATTTTTCGGGGACAGGGGACTACGAGCAGTACTTC,CASSQDFSGTGDYEQYF
NA,TRBV6-5,12,TRBJ2-2,few,TGTGCCAGCAGTTTCACTACCGGGGAGCTGTTTTTT,CASSFTTGELFF
TRBD1,TRBV12-5,12,TRBJ2-1,NA,TGTGCTAGTGGGGACAGGTACAATGAGCAGTTCTTC,CASGDRYNEQFF
TRBD2,TRBV4-1,18,TRBJ2-1,NA,TGCGCCAGCAGCCAGCGCCTTCAGCGGGGCATGTCCTACAATGAGCAGTTCTTC,CASSQRLQRGMSYNEQFF
NA,TRBV9,15,TRBJ1-5,NA,TGTGCCAGCAGCGTAGGAATCGGGTTCTGGCAGCCCCAGCATTTT,CASSVGIGFWQPQHF
NA,TRBV30,15,TRBJ1-4,few,TGTGCCTGGACCCCTGCCTTGGGAGCAGGTGAAAAACTGTTTTTT,CAWTPALGAGEKLFF
TRBD2,TRBV7-2,14,TRBJ2-1,NA,TGTGCCAGCAGCTGGAGCGCGGGAGACAATGAGCAGTTCTTC,CASSWSAGDNEQFF
TRBD2,TRBV5-4,16,TRBJ2-1,few,TGTGCCAGCAGCCCCGGGACTATGGTTCGTCGGATTGAGCAGTTCTTC,CASSPGTMVRRIEQFF
NA,TRBV30,13,TRBJ2-3,few,TGTGCCTGGAGTGTAAGGGGAAGGGATACGCAGTATTTT,CAWSVRGRDTQYF
NA,TRBV7-2,12,TRBJ1-5,few,TGTGCCAGCAGCGACAAGTATCAGCCCCAGCATTTT,CASSDKYQPQHF
NA,TRBV29-1,13,TRBJ2-5,NA,TGCAGCGTTGAGTTGCAGTTACAAGAGACCCAGTACTTC,CSVELQLQETQYF
NA,TRBV9,14,TRBJ1-3,few,TGTGCCAGCAGCGTCGACACATCTGGAAACACCATATATTTT,CASSVDTSGNTIYF
TRBD2,TRBV6-1,16,TRBJ2-7,NA,TGTGCCAGCAGTCAAGGACTAGCGGAGTCCTCCTACGAGCAGTACTTC,CASSQGLAESSYEQYF
NA,TRBV5-1,14,TRBJ1-1,NA,TGCGCCAGCAGCCCCGGGACACCGAACACTGAAGCTTTCTTT,CASSPGTPNTEAFF
NA,TRBV6-6,12,TRBJ2-7,NA,TGTGCCAGCAGTTCAACAGGGCGCGAGCAGTACTTC,CASSSTGREQYF
NA,TRBV28,11,TRBJ1-2,few,TGTGCCAGCAGTTCTGTCTATGGCTACACCTTC,CASSSVYGYTF
TRBD2,TRBV29-1,16,TRBJ2-3,NA,TGCAGCGTTGAACCGGCTAGCGGGGGGTTGAGAGATACGCAGTATTTT,CSVEPASGGLRDTQYF
TRBD1,TRBV28,15,TRBJ2-7,few,TGTGCCAGTAGTTTATTAACAGGGGGAAGGGACGAGCAGTACTTC,CASSLLTGGRDEQYF
TRBD1,TRBV18,13,TRBJ1-2,NA,TGTGCCAGCTCACCAACAGGGGACTATGGCTACACCTTC,CASSPTGDYGYTF
NA,TRBV7-9,14,TRBJ1-2,NA,TGTGCCAGCAGCTTAGGAAGGGCGGGGTATGGCTACACCTTC,CASSLGRAGYGYTF
NA,TRBV15,14,TRBJ1-2,few,TGTGCCACCAGCCCATACGGTGTCCACTATGGCTACACCTTC,CATSPYGVHYGYTF
NA,TRBV29-1,14,TRBJ1-2,few,TGCAGCGTTGAAGGAGCTTCGGCTAACTATGGCTACACCTTC,CSVEGASANYGYTF
NA,TRBV29-1,10,TRBJ1-1,few,TGCAGCGCCCGGGACACTGAAGCTTTCTTT,CSARDTEAFF
NA,TRBV28,15,TRBJ1-5,few,TGTGCCAGCAGTTCGGAGGGGTCAGGTCATCAGCCCCAGCATTTT,CASSSEGSGHQPQHF
TRBD2,TRBV14,16,TRBJ2-5,NA,TGTGCCAGCAGCCCCCGAAAGCGGGAGAACCAAGAGACCCAGTACTTC,CASSPRKRENQETQYF
NA,TRBV5-6,15,TRBJ1-3,NA,TGTGCCAGCAGCTTGAATAGCCGCTCTGGAAACACCATATATTTT,CASSLNSRSGNTIYF
TRBD1,TRBV19,13,TRBJ2-7,NA,TGTGCCAGTGGACGACAGGGCTTCGGGGAGCAGTACTTC,CASGRQGFGEQYF
NA,TRBV5-6,11,TRBJ2-7,few,TGTGCCAGCAGCGTTACAGGCGAGCAGTACTTC,CASSVTGEQYF
NA,TRBV5-4,15,TRBJ1-1,NA,TGTGCCAGCAGCTTGGATCCTAGGGACACCCGTGAAGCTTTCTTT,CASSLDPRDTREAFF
NA,TRBV13,14,TRBJ2-7,NA,TGTGCCAGCAGCCTCCTGGGGGGGCCCTACGAGCAGTACTTC,CASSLLGGPYEQYF
NA,TRBV7-8,14,TRBJ2-1,few,TGTGCCAGCAGCTGGACTACCTACTACAATGAGCAGTTCTTC,CASSWTTYYNEQFF
NA,TRBV2,14,TRBJ2-7,NA,TGTGCCAGCAGTGAAACGACAGGACCCTACGAGCAGTACTTC,CASSETTGPYEQYF
NA,TRBV29-1,15,TRBJ1-2,NA,TGCAGCGTTCAACTTAGGGACATTTCTAACTATGGCTACACCTTC,CSVQLRDISNYGYTF
NA,TRBV4-1,15,TRBJ2-7,NA,TGCGCCAGCAGCCAAGTGGGTGGACATCCCTACGAGCAGTACTTC,CASSQVGGHPYEQYF
NA,TRBV28,17,TRBJ2-3,NA,TGTGCCAGCAGTTCCCCCCGTGTCACTAGCATCACAGATACGCAGTATTTT,CASSSPRVTSITDTQYF
NA,TRBV7-2,13,TRBJ1-2,few,TGTGCCAGCAGCTTAGGACCTTCGGGTGGCTACACCTTC,CASSLGPSGGYTF
NA,TRBV30,13,TRBJ2-5,few,TGTGCCTGGAGTCTAGGTAGAAGTGAGACCCAGTACTTC,CAWSLGRSETQYF
NA,TRBV29-1,14,TRBJ1-3,few,TGCAGCGTTGAGGCAGGCCTCTCTGGAAACACCATATATTTT,CSVEAGLSGNTIYF
NA,TRBV25-1,18,TRBJ2-7,few,TGTGCCAGCAGTGGGGCAGGGAATACAAGGCCATACGCCTACGAGCAGTACTTC,CASSGAGNTRPYAYEQYF